This T cell receptor (beta chain) is drawn from a study of shared clonotypes between healthy human individuals. The protocol was immunoSEQ multiplex PCR, while the TCRdb copy is restricted to in-frame clones and leaves out a portion. The sample holds about 2.4 million clones, 85% to 95% seen once. This clonotype originated in a man aged 18 to 35 in good health. Sequencing used naive CD4+ T cells sorted from blood. Subset reported: CD45RA+ positively selected.

The CDR3: CASGPGTGITGELFF. DNA for the CDR3: TGTGCCAGCGGGCCCGGGACAGGGATAACCGGGGAGCTGTTTTTT. The V and J genes are TRBV7-9 and TRBJ2-2; 9 bases align to TRBD1. CDR1 is SEHNR, CDR2 FQNEAQ, per germline (reference sequence). Unmatched junction bases numbered 9, after V lost 8 bases and J lost 5 bases. The CDR3 length is 15 residues.